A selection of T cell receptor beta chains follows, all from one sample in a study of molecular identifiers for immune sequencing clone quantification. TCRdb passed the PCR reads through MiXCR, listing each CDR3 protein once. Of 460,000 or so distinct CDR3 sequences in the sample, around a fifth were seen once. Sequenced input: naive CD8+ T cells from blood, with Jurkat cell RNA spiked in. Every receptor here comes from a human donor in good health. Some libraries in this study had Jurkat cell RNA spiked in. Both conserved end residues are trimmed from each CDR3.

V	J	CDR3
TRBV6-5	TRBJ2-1	ASSYPLAGGHNEQS
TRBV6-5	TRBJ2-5	ASSPGQGYFETQY
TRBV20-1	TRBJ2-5	SARDEGDQETQY
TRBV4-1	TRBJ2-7	ASSQRDGSYEQY
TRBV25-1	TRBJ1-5	ASSGSGTGINQPQH
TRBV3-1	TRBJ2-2	ASRQFYGGTTNTGELF
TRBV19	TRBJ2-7	ASSIGLAGAYEQY
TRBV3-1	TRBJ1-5	ASSQEFLDQPQH
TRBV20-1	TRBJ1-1	SARSPGTGVRTEAF
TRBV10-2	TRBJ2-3	ASSEFGWQISADTQY
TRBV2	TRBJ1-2	ASSESTGGARVYGYT
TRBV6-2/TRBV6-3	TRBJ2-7	ASRNPGAAYEQY
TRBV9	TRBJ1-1	ASSVDEGLTEAF
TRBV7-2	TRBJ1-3	ASSPRVGSSSGNTIY
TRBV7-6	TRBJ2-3	ASSSPDWSTDTQY
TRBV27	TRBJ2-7	ASSLGQGMREQY
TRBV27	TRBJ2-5	ASSLIPGQETQY
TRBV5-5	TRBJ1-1	ASSLVLDNTEAF
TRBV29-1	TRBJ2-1	SVEAGITYNEQF
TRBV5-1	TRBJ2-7	ASSAHRTPYEQY
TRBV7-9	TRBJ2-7	ASSEGQHEQY
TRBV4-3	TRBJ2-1	ASSQILGSHNEQF
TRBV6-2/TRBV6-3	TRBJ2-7	ASTPPDKAYEQY
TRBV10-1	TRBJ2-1	ASSEPGHDEQF
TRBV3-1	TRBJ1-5	ASSQDTGGLGQPQH
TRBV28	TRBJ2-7	ATSGRAGNEQY
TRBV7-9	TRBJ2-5	ASSPPISGSVEETQY
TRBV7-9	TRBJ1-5	ASSLGHGSNQPQH
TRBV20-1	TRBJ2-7	SARALTSGYYEQY
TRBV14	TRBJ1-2	ASSQDETPYGYT
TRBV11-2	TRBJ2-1	ASSLEAGVNEQF
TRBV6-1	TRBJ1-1	ASSEQQGLNTEAF
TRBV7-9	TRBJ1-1	ASSLLLQPEAF
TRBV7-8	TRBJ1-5	ASSARQGVIQYSNQPQH
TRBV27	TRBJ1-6	ASSLGTAYNSPLH
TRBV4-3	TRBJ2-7	ASSQDWAGAQYEQY
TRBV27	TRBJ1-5	ASSLVSGNQPQH
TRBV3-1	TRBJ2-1	ASSHWTGDEQF
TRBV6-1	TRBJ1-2	ASSDPGGVGYT
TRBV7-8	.	ASSLTGVSKLF
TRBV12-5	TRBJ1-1	ASGFTPVLSTEAF
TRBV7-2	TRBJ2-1	ASSLGVGRGEQYNEQF
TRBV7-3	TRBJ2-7	ASSLTRAASYEQY
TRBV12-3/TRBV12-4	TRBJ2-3	ASSLTLTSMDTQY
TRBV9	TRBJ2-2	ASSATDRVNVGELF
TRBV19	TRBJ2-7	ASSRTMDEQY
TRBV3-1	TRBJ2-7	ASSRGRTYEQY
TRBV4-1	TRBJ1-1	ASSRDRGGATEAF
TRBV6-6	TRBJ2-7	ASSAPGQGLIEQY